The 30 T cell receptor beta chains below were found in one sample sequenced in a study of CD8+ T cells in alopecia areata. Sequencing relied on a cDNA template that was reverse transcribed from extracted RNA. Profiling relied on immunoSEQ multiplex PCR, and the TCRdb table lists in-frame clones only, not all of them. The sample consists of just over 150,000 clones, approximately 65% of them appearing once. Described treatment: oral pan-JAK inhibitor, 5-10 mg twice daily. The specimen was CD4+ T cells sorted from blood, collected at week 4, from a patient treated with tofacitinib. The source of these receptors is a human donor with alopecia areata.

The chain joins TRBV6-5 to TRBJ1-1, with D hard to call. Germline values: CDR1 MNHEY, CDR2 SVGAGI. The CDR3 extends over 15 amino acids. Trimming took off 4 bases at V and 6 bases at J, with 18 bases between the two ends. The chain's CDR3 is CASSFKALHNPEAFF. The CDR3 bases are TGTGCCAGCAGTTTTAAGGCGCTACACAACCCTGAAGCTTTCTTT.

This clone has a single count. The CDR3 loop reads CAWRQEKRSPLHF. Written as DNA, the CDR3 is TGTGCCTGGAGACAGGAGAAACGCTCACCCCTCCACTTT. J is TRBJ1-6 and V is TRBV30, with a possible D match to TRBD1 (5 bases). The CDR3 totals 13 residues. From germline, CDR1 is GTSNPN and CDR2 SVGIG (reference sequence). The V end was cut by 3 bases, the J end by 10 bases, with 13 bases between.

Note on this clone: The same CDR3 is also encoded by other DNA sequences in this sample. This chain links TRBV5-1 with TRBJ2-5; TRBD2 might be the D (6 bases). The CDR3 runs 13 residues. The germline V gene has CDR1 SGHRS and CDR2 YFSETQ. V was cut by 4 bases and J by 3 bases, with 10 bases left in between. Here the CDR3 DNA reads TGCGCCAGCAGCCTGGGCGGGGAAGAGACCCAGTACTTC. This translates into CASSLGGEETQYF.

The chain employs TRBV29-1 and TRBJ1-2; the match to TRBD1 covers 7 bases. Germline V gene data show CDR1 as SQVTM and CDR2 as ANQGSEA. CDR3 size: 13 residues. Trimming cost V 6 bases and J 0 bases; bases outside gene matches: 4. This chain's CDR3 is CSVETGTNYGYTF. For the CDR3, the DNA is TGCAGCGTAGAGACAGGGACTAACTATGGCTACACCTTC.

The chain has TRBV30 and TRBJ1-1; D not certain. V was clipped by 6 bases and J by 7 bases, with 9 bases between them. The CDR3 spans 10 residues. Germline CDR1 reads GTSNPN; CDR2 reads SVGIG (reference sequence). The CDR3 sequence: CACGVGEAFF. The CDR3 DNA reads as TGTGCCTGCGGGGTCGGTGAAGCTTTCTTT.

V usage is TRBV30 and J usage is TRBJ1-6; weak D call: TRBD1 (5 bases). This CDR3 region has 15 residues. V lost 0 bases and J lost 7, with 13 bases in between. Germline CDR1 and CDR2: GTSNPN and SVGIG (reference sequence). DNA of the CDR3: TGTGCCTGGAGTGTAGTCGCAGGGCTGAATTCACCCCTCCACTTT. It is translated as CAWSVVAGLNSPLHF.

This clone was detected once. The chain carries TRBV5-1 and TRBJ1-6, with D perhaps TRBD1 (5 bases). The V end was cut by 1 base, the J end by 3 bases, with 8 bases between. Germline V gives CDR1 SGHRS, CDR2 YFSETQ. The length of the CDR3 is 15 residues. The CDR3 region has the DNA TGCGCCAGCAGCTTGACGAGGGGCTATAATTCACCCCTCCACTTT. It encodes CASSLTRGYNSPLHF.

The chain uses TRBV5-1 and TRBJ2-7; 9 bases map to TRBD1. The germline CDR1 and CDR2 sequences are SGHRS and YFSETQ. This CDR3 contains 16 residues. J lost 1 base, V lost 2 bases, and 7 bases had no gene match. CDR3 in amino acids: CASSLTGTGYSYEQYF. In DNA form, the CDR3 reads TGCGCCAGCAGCTTAACCGGGACAGGGTATTCCTACGAGCAGTACTTC.

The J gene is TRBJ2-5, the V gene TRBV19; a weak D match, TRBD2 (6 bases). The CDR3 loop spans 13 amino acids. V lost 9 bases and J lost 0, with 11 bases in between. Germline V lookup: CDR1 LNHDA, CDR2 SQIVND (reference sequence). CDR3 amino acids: CASRESYQETQYF. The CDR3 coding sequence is TGTGCCAGCCGGGAGTCGTACCAAGAGACCCAGTACTTC. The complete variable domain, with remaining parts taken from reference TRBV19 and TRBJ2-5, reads DGGITQSPKYLFRKEGQNVTLSCEQNLNHDAMYWYRQDPGQGLRLIYYSQIVNDFQKGDIAEGYSVSREKKESFPLTVTSAQKNPTAFYLCASRESYQETQYFGPGTRLLVL.

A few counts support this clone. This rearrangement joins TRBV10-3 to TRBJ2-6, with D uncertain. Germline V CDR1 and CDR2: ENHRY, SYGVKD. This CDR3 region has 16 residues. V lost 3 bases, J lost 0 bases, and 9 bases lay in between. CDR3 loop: CAISDSRSSGANVLTF. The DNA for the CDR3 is TGTGCCATCAGTGACAGCCGAAGCTCTGGGGCCAACGTCCTGACTTTC.

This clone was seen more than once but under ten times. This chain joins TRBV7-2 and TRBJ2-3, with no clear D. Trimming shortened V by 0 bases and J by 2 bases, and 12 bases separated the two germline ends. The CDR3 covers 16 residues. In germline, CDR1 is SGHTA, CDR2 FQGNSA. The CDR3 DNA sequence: TGTGCCAGCAGCTTAGCGGTTACCCAATTCACAGATACGCAGTATTTT. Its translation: CASSLAVTQFTDTQYF.

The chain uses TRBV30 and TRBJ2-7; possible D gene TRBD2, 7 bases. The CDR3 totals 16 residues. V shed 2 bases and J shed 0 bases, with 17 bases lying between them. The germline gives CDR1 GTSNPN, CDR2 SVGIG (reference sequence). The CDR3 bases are TGTGCCTGGAGTTCCTCGGGGAGGGGGGACTCCTACGAGCAGTACTTC. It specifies CAWSSSGRGDSYEQYF. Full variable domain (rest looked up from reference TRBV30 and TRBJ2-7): SQTIHQWPATLVQPVGSPLSLECTVEGTSNPNLYWYRQAAGRGLQLLFYSVGIGQISSEVPQNLSASRPQDRQFILSSKKLLLSDSGFYLCAWSSSGRGDSYEQYFGPGTRLTVT.

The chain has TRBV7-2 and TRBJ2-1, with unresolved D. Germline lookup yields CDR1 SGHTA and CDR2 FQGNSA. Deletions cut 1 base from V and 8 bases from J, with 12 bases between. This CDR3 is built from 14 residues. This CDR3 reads CASSLGYKTDEQFF. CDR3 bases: TGTGCCAGCAGCTTAGGGTATAAGACGGATGAGCAGTTCTTC.

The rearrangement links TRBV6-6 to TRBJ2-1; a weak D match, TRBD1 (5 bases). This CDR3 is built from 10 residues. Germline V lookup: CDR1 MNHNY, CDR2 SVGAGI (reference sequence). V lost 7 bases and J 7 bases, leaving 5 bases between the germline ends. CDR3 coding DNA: TGTGCCAGCAAGGGGAATGAGCAGTTCTTC. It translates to CASKGNEQFF.

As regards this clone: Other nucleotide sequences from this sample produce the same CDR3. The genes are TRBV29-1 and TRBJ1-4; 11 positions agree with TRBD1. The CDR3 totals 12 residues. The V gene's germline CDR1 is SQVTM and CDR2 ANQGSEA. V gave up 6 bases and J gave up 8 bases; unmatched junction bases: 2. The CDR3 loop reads CSVGTGGEKLFF. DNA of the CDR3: TGCAGCGTCGGGACAGGGGGGGAAAAACTGTTTTTT.

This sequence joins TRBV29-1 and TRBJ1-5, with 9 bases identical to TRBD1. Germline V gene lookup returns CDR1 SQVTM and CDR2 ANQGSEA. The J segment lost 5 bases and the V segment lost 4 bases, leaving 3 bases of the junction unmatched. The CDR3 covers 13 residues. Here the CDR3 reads CSVAQGADQPQHF. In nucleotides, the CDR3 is TGCAGCGTTGCACAGGGGGCAGATCAGCCCCAGCATTTT.

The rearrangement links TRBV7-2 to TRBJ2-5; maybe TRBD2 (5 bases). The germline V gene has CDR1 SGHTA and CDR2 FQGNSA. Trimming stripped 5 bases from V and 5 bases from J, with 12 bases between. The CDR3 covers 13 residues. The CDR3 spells CASSARVVETQYF. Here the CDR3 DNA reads TGTGCCAGCAGCGCGAGGGTAGTGGAGACCCAGTACTTC.

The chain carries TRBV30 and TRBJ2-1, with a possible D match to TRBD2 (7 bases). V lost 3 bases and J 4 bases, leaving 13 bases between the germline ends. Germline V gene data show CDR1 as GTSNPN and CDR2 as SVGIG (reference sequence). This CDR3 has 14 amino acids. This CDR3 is CAWRRGPIYNEQFF. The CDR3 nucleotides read TGTGCCTGGAGGCGGGGGCCGATTTACAATGAGCAGTTCTTC.

The CDR3 reads CASSLVGFPDYGYTF. As DNA, the CDR3 is TGTGCCAGCAGCTTGGTTGGCTTTCCAGACTATGGCTACACCTTC. The V call is TRBV5-6, the J call TRBJ1-2; D gene uncertain. The V and J ends lost 0 bases and 3 bases respectively, with 12 bases between them. The CDR3 has 15 amino acids. CDR1 and CDR2 from the germline V gene are SGHDT and YYEEEE.

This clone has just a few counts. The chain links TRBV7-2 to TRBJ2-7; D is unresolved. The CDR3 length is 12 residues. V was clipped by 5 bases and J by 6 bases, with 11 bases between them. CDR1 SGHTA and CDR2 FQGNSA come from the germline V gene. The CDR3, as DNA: TGTGCCAGCAGCCAAGCAACGAGCGAGCAGTACTTC. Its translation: CASSQATSEQYF.

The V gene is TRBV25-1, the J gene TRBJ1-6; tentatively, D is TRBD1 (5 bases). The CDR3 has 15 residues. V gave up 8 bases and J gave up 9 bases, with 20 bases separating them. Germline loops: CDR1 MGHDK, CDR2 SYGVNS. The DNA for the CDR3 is TGTGCCAGCGACAAGGGCACGGGGGAAACTTCACCCCTCCACTTT. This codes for CASDKGTGETSPLHF. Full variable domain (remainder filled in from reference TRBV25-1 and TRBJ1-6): EADIYQTPRYLVIGTGKKITLECSQTMGHDKMYWYQQDPGMELHLIHYSYGVNSTEKGDLSSESTVSRIRTEHFPLTLESARPSHTSQYLCASDKGTGETSPLHFGNGTRLTVT.

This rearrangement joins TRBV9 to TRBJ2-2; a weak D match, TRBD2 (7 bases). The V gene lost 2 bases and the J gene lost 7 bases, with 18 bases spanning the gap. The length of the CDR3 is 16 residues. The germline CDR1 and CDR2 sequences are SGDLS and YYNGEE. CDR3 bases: TGTGCCAGCAGCGTGGCCCCCTCGGGGGGCAACGGGGAGCTGTTTTTT. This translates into CASSVAPSGGNGELFF.

DNA of the CDR3: TGTGCCAGCAAGGAGCAGACCGACTACGAGCAGTACTTC. Translating gives CASKEQTDYEQYF. This sequence joins TRBV18 and TRBJ2-7, with no clear D. The CDR3 is 13 amino acids. The germline CDR1 and CDR2 sequences are KGHSH and LQKENI. Deletions cut 8 bases from V and 3 bases from J, with 14 bases between. Full variable domain (rest looked up from reference TRBV18 and TRBJ2-7): NAGVMQNPRHLVRRRGQEARLRCSPMKGHSHVYWYRQLPEEGLKFMVYLQKENIIDESGMPKERFSAEFPKEGPSILRIQQVVRGDSAAYFCASKEQTDYEQYFGPGTRLTVT.

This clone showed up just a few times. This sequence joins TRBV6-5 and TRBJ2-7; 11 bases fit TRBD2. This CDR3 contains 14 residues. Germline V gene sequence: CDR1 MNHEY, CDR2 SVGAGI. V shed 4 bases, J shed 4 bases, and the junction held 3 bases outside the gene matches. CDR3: CASSSPSGGYEQYF. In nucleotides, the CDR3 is TGTGCCAGCAGTTCGCCTAGCGGGGGGTACGAGCAGTACTTC.

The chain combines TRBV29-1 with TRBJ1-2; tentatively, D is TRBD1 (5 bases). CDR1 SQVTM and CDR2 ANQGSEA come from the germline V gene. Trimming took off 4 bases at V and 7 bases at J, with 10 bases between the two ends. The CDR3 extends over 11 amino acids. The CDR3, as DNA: TGCAGCGTTGGGGGGATTGGTGGCTACACCTTC. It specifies CSVGGIGGYTF.

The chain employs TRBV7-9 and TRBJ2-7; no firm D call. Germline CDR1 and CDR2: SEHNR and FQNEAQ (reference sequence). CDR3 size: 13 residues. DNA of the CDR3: TGTGCCAGCAGCGAGGCCACGGAAGGCCCCGTTCCCGTC. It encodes CASSEATEGPVPV.

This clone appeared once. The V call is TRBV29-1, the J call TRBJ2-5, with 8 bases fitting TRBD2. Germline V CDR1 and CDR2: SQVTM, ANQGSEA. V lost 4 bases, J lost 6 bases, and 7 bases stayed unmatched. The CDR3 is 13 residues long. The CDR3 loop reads CSVVGLASQTQYF. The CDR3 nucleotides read TGCAGCGTTGTCGGACTAGCTTCTCAGACCCAGTACTTC. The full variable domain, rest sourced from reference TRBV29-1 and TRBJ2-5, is SAVISQKPSRDICQRGTSLTIQCQVDSQVTMMFWYRQQPGQSLTLIATANQGSEATYESGFVIDKFPISRPNLTFSTLTVSNMSPEDSSIYLCSVVGLASQTQYFGPGTRLLVL.

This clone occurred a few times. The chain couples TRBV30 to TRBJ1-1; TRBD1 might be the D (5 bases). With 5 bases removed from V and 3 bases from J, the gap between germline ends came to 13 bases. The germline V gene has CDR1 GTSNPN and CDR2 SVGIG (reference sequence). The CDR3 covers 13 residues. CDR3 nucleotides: TGTGCCTGGGATCTCGGGGGGTACACTGAAGCTTTCTTT. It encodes CAWDLGGYTEAFF.

This CDR3 reads CASSLGTGDTEAFF. CDR3 bases: TGCGCCAGCAGCTTGGGGACAGGGGACACTGAAGCTTTCTTT. The chain uses TRBV5-1 and TRBJ1-1, with 9 bases identical to TRBD1. The CDR3 length is 14 residues. Losses at the gene ends were 0 bases for V and 3 bases for J; bases not matched to a gene: 0. CDR1 and CDR2 (germline): SGHRS, YFSETQ.

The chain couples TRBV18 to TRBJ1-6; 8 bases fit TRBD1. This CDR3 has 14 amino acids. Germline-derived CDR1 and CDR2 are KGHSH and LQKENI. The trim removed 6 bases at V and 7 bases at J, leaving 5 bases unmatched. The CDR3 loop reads CASSPDRANSPLHF. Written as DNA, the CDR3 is TGTGCCAGCTCCCCGGACAGGGCGAATTCACCCCTCCACTTT. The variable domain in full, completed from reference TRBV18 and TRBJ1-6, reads NAGVMQNPRHLVRRRGQEARLRCSPMKGHSHVYWYRQLPEEGLKFMVYLQKENIIDESGMPKERFSAEFPKEGPSILRIQQVVRGDSAAYFCASSPDRANSPLHFGNGTRLTVT.